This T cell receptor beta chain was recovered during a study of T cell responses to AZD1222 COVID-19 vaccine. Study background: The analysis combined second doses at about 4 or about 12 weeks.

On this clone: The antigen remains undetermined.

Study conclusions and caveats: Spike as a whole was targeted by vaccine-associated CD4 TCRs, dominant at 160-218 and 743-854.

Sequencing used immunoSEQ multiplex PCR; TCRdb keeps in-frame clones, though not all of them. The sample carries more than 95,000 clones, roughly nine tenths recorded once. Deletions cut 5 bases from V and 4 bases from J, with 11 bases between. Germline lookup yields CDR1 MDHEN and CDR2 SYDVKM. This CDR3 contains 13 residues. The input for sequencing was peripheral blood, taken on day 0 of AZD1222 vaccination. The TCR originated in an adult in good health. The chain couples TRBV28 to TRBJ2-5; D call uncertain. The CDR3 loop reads CASSGWMGETQYF. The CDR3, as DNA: TGTGCCAGCAGTGGTTGGATGGGAGAGACCCAGTACTTC. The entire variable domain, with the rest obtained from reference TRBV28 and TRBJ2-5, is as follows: DVKVTQSSRYLVKRTGEKVFLECVQDMDHENMFWYRQDPGLGLRLIYFSYDVKMKEKGDIPEGYSVSREKKERFSLILESASTNQTSMYLCASSGWMGETQYFGPGTRLLVL.